The T cell receptor beta chain described here comes from a study of response to subunit inactivated influenza vaccine. Overall study results and limits: Authors suggested each seasonal flu vaccination may recruit only limited numbers of new T cells.

V gave up 4 bases and J gave up 4 bases, with 20 bases separating them. In germline, CDR1 is SGHRS, CDR2 YFSETQ. CDR3 size: 16 residues. MiXCR, applied by TCRdb to the RT-PCR reads, yields one record per CDR3 protein. The sample carries 600,000 to 850,000 distinct CDR3 sequences, around 15% recorded once. A word on this clonotype: The antigen is unknown.

The receptor was isolated from a man in his fifties who received an inactivated influenza vaccine. The J gene is TRBJ2-5, the V gene TRBV5-1, with a weak D call TRBD2 (6 bases). The source material was PBMCs from blood, sampled 14 to 15 days before vaccination. CDR3 coding DNA: TGCGCCAGCAGCCCCTTCCCTAGCGAGCAGGGAGAGACCCAGTACTTC. Translation: CASSPFPSEQGETQYF.